The clone carrying this T cell receptor (beta chain) turned up a few times. As yet, its antigen is unknown. The data were obtained in a study of cytomegalovirus exposure and HLA in healthy donors. Study-wide results and limits: A later analysis appeared to link common viral pathogens to several of the most significant clusters.

13 Jbeta primers and 60 Vbeta primers were used for the PCR. TCRdb's copy holds only in-frame clones and misses some; the assay was immunoSEQ multiplex PCR. The sample records under 110,000 clones, 85% being singletons. Looked up from germline, CDR1 is MNHEY and CDR2 is SMNVEV (reference sequence). Trimming at V came to 5 bases and at J to 3 bases, leaving 5 bases not matched to a gene. CDR3 length equals 14 residues. The V and J genes are TRBV27 and TRBJ1-1; 8 bases line up with TRBD1. The material sequenced was PBMCs. This TCR was sampled from a man between 25 and 39 years old in good health and CMV-seronegative. The CDR3: CASSLSTGDTEAFF. The CDR3 DNA is TGTGCCAGCAGTCTGTCGACAGGGGACACTGAAGCTTTCTTT.